A selection of T cell receptor beta chains follows, all from one sample in a study of early stage breast cancer tumors. Measured with immunoSEQ multiplex PCR; TCRdb has only the in-frame clones, and not every one. The data contain over 15,000 clones, around 82% of them seen just once; the ten biggest clones take up about 1.8%. Input material: blood. The receptors were sampled from a person aged 65 to 85 with breast cancer. Each CDR3 is given without its conserved first and last residue.

v_call,j_call,cdr3_aa
TRBV4-3,TRBJ2-2,ASSQGGGEAKRNTGELF
TRBV6-1,TRBJ1-5,ASSGRTGGNQPQH
TRBV5-5,TRBJ2-6,ASSLGSGQLSSGANVLT
TRBV2,TRBJ2-5,ASSEGRLAGGYQETQY
TRBV19,TRBJ1-5,ASSILGTGSSQPQH
TRBV5-1,TRBJ1-1,ASSRGMNTEAF
TRBV5-4,TRBJ1-1,ASSLAQAGNTEAF
TRBV5-1,TRBJ2-7,ASSWGGVGSEQY
TRBV7-7,TRBJ2-5,ASSPQGTQTQY
TRBV10-3,TRBJ1-1,AISAYTSRDTNTEAF
TRBV4-3,TRBJ2-7,ASSQPGAESYEQY
TRBV28,TRBJ1-3,ASSERTGTHTIY
TRBV5-6,TRBJ2-7,ASSLLRESYEQY
TRBV5-6,TRBJ1-6,ASSLNRGGFDSPLH
TRBV29-1,TRBJ2-5,SVEQGSGETQY
TRBV5-6,TRBJ1-1,ASSLAGGGEAF
TRBV2,TRBJ2-7,ASRLTPGGSYEQY
TRBV30,TRBJ1-2,AWSRLGQGAGYT